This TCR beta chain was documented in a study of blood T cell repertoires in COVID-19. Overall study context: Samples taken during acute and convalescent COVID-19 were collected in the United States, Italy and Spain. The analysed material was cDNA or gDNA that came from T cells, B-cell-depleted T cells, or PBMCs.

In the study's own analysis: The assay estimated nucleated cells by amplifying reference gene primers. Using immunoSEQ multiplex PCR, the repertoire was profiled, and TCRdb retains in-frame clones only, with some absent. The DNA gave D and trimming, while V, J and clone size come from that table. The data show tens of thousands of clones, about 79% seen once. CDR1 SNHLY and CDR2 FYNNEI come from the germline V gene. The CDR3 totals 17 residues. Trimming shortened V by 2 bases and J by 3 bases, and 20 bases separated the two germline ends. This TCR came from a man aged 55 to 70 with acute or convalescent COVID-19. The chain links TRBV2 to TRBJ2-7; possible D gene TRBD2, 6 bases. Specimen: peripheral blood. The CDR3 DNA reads TGTGCCAGCAGTGAAAGGCTCCGGGGGACTTCCTACTACGAGCAGTACTTC. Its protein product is CASSERLRGTSYYEQYF.